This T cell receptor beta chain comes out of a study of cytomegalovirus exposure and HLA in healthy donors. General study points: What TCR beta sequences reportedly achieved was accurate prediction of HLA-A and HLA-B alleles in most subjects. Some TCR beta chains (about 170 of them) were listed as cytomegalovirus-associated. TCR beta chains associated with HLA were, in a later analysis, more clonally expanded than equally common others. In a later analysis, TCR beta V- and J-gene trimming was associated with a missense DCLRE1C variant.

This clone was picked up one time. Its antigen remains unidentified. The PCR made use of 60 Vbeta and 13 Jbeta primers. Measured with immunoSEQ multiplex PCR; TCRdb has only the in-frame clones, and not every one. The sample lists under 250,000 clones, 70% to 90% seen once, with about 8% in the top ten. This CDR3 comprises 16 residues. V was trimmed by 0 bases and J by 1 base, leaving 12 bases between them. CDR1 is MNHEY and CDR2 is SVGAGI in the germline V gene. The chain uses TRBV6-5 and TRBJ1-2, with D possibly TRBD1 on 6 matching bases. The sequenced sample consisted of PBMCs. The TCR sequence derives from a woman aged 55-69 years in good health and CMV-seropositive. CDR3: CASSYSGGRNNYGYTF. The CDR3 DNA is TGTGCCAGCAGTTACTCGGGGGGGCGGAATAACTATGGCTACACCTTC.